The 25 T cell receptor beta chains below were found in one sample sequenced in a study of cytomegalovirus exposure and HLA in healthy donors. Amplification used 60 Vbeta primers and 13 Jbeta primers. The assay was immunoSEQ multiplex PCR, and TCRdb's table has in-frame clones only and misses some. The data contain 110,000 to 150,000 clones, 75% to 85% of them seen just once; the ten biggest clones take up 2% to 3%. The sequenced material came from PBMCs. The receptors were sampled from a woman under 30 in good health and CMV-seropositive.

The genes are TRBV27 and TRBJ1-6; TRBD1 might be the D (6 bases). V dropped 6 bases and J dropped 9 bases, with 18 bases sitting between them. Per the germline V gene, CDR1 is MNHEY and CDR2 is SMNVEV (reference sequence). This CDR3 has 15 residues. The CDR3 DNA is TGTGCCAGCAGCCCAAGAGGGGGTGGGAGTTCACCCCTCCACTTT. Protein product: CASSPRGGGSSPLHF.

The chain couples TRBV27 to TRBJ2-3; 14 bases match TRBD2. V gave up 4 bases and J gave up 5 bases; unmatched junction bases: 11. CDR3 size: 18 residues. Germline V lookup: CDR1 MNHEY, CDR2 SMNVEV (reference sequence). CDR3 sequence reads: CASSWRNSGLAGGDTQYF. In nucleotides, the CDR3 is TGTGCCAGCAGTTGGCGCAATTCTGGACTAGCGGGGGGAGATACGCAGTATTTT.

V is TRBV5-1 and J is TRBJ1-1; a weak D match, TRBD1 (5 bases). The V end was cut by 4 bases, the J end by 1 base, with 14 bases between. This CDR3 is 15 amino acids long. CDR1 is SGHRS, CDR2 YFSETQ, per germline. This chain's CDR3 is CASSQANDRNTEAFF. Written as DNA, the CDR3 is TGCGCCAGCAGCCAAGCCAATGACAGGAACACTGAAGCTTTCTTT.

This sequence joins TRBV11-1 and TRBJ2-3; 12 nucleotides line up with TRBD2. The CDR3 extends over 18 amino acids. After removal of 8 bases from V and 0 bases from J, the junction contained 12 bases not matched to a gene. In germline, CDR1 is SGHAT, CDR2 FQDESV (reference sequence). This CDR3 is CASSDLAGGSASTDTQYF. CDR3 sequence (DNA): TGTGCCAGCTCGGATCTAGCGGGGGGGTCCGCTAGCACAGATACGCAGTATTTT.

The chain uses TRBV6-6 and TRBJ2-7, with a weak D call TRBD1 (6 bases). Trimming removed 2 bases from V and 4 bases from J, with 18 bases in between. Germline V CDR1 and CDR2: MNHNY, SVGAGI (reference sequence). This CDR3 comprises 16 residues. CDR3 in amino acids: CASSYSPWQGIYEQYF. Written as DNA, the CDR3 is TGTGCCAGCAGTTACAGCCCCTGGCAGGGGATATACGAGCAGTACTTC.

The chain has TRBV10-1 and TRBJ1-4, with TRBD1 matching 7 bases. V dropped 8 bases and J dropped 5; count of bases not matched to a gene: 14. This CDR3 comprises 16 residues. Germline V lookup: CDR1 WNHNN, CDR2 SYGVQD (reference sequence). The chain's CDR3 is CASGTGTVHDNEKLFF. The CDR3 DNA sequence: TGCGCCAGCGGGACCGGGACAGTCCACGACAATGAAAAACTGTTTTTT.

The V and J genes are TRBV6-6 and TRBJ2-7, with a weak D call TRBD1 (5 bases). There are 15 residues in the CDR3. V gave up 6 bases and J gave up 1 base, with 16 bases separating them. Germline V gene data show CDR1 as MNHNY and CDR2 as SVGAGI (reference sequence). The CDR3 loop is CASSHGHGVSYEQYF. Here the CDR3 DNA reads TGTGCCAGCAGCCACGGACACGGAGTTTCCTACGAGCAGTACTTC.

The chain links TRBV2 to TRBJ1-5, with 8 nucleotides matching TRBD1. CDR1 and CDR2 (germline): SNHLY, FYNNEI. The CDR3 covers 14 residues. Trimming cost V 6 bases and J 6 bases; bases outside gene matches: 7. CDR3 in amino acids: CASSNRQGSQPQHF. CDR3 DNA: TGTGCCAGCAGCAACCGACAGGGGAGTCAGCCCCAGCATTTT.

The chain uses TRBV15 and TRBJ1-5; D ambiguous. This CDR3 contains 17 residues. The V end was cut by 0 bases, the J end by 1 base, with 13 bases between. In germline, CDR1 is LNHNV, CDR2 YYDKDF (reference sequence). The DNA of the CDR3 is TGTGCCACCAGCAGAGATCCGACAAATTGGAGCAATCAGCCCCAGCATTTT. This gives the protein CATSRDPTNWSNQPQHF.

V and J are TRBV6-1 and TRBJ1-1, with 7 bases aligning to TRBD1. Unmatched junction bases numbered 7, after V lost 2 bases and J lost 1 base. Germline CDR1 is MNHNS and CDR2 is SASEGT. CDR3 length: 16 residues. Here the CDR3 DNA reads TGTGCCAGCAGTGAATCCCTAGGGACAGCGAACACTGAAGCTTTCTTT. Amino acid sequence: CASSESLGTANTEAFF.

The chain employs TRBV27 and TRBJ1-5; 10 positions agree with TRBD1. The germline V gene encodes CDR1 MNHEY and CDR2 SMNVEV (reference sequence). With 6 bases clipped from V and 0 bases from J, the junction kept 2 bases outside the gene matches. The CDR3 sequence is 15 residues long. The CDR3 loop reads CASRRTGGSNQPQHF. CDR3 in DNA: TGTGCCAGCAGAAGGACAGGGGGTAGCAATCAGCCCCAGCATTTT.

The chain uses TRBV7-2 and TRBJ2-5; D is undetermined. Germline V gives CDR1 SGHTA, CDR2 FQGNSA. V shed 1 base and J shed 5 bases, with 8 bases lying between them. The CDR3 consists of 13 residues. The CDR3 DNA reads TGTGCCAGCAGCTTAGGAGAAGTGGAGACCCAGTACTTC. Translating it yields CASSLGEVETQYF.

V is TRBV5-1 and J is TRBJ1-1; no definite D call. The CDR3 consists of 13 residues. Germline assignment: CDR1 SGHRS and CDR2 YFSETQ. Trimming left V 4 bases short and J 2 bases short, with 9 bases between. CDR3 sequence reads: CASSAAVNTEAFF. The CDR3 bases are TGCGCCAGCAGCGCGGCTGTCAACACTGAAGCTTTCTTT.

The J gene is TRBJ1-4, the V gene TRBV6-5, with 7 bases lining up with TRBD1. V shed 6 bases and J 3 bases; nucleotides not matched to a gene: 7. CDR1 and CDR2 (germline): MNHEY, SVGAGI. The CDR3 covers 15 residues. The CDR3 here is CASRGTVAANEKLFF. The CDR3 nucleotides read TGTGCCAGCAGAGGGACAGTTGCTGCTAATGAAAAACTGTTTTTT.

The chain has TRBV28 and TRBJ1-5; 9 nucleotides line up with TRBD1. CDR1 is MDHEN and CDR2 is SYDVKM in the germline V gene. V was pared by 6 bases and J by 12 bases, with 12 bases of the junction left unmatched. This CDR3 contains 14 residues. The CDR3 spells CASRQGQGGRLQHF. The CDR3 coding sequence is TGTGCCAGCAGACAGGGACAGGGAGGACGGCTCCAGCATTTT. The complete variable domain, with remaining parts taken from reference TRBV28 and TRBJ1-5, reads DVKVTQSSRYLVKRTGEKVFLECVQDMDHENMFWYRQDPGLGLRLIYFSYDVKMKEKGDIPEGYSVSREKKERFSLILESASTNQTSMYLCASRQGQGGRLQHFGDGTRLSIL.

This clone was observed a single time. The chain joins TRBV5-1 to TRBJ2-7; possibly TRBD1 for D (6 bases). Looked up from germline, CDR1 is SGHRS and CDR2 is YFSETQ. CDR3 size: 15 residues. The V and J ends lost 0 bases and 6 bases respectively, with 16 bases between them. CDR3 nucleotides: TGCGCCAGCAGCTTGGCGCAGGGGTCGGTATTCGAGCAGTACTTC. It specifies CASSLAQGSVFEQYF.

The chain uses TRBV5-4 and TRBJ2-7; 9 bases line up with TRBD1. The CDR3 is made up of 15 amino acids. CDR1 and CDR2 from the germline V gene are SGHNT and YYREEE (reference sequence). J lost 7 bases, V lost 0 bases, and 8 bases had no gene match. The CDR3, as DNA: TGTGCCAGCAGCTTGGGGCCAAGACAGGGGGATGAGCAGTACTTC. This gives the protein CASSLGPRQGDEQYF.

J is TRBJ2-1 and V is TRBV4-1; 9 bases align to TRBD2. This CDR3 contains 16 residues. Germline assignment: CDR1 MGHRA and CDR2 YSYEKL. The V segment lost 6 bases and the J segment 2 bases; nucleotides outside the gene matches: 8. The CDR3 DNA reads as TGCGCCAGCAGGGAGGTGGGCGGGGGGGCCTACAATGAGCAGTTCTTC. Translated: CASREVGGGAYNEQFF.

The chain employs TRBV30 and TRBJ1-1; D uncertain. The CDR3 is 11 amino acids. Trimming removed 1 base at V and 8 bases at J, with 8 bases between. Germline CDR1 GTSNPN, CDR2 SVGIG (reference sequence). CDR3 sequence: CAWSDGGEAFF. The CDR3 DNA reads TGTGCCTGGAGTGACGGCGGGGAAGCTTTCTTT.

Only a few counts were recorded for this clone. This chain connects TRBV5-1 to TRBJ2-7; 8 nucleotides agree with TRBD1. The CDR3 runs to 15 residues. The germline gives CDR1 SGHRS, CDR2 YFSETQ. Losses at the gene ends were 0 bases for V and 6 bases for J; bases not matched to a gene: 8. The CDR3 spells CASSLVQGAGGEQYF. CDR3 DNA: TGCGCCAGCAGCTTGGTCCAGGGGGCGGGCGGCGAGCAGTACTTC.

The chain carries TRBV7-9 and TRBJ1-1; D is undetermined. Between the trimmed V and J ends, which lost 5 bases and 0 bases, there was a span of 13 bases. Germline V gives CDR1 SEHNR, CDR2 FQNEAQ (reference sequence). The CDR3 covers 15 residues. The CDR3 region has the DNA TGTGCCAGCAGCCCCCAGGTTCAGATGAACACTGAAGCTTTCTTT. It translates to CASSPQVQMNTEAFF.

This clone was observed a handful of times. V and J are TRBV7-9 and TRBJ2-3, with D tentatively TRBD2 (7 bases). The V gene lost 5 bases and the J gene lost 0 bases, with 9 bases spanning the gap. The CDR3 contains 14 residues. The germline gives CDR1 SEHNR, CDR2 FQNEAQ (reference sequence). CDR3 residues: CASSGGASTDTQYF. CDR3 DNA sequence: TGTGCCAGCAGCGGGGGGGCTAGCACAGATACGCAGTATTTT.

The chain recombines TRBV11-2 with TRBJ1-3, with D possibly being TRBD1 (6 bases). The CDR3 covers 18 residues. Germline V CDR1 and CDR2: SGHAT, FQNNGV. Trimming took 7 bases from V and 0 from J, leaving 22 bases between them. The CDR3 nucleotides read TGTGCCAGCATGGCAGGGGCCGCCCCACTCCCCTCTGGAAACACCATATATTTT. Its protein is CASMAGAAPLPSGNTIYF.

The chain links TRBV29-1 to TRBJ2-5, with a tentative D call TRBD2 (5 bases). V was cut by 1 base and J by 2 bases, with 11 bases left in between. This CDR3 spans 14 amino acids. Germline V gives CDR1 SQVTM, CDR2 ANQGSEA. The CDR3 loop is CSVEVAQRQETQYF. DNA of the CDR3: TGCAGCGTTGAAGTAGCGCAGAGGCAAGAGACCCAGTACTTC.

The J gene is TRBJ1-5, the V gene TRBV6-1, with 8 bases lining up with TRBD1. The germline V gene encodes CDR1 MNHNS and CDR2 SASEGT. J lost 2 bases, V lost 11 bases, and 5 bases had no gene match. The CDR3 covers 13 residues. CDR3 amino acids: CAGDRGGNQPQHF. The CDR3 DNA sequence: TGTGCCGGAGACAGGGGCGGCAATCAGCCCCAGCATTTT.